The clone carrying this TCR beta chain was found many times. Its antigen is unknown. The CDR3 has 17 residues. Losses at the gene ends were 0 bases for V and 7 bases for J; bases not matched to a gene: 11. Germline CDR1 is SGHRS and CDR2 is YFSETQ. These data belong to a study of CD8 T cells in ankylosing spondylitis. The authors made TCR beta libraries by quantitative 5'-RACE with molecular barcodes. TCRdb re-analysed the 5' RACE reads in MiXCR, keeping a single row per CDR3 protein. The data contain under 200,000 distinct CDR3 sequences, 9.8% of them singletons. Overall study results and limits: Existing reports had already noted some motif variants in reactive arthritis synovial fluid and blood. Within ankylosing spondylitis blood, a TCR beta motif made up of eight highly homologous variants appeared to be characteristic. Disease-linked clones proved CD8+ and comparatively uncommon in peripheral blood.

The origin of this receptor is a female donor with ankylosing spondylitis or in good health (not recorded which). Sequenced sample: blood, either unsorted or a sorted T cell fraction (not recorded which). The genes are TRBV5-1 and TRBJ2-1, with 9 bases that match TRBD2. The CDR3 nucleotides read TGCGCCAGCAGCTTGGATCGCGCTAGCGGGATGTTGAATGAGCAGTTCTTC. Translating it yields CASSLDRASGMLNEQFF.